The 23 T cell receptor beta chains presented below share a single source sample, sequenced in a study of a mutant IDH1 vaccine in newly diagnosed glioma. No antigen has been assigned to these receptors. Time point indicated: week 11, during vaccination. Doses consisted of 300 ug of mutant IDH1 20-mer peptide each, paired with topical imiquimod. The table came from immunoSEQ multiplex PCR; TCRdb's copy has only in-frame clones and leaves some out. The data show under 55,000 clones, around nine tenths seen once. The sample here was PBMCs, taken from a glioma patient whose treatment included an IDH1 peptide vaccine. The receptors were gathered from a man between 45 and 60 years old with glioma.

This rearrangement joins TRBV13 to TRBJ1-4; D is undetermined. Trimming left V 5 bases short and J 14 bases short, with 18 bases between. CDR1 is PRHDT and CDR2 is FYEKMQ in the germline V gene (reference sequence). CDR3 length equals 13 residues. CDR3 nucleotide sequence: TGTGCCAGCAGCCCCCACGCCACCCAAAGGCTGTTTTTT. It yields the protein CASSPHATQRLFF.

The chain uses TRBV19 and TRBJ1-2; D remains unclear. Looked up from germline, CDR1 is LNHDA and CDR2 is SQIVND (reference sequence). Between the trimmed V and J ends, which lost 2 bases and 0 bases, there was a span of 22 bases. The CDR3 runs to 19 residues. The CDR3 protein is CASSISPYPAGAANYGYTF. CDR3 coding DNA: TGTGCCAGTAGTATATCCCCCTACCCAGCCGGAGCAGCTAACTATGGCTACACCTTC.

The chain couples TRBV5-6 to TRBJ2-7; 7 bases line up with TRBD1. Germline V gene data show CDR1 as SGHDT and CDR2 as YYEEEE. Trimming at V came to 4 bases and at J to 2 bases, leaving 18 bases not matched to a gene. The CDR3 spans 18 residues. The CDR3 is CASSRWGTLQGNAYEQYF. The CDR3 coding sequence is TGTGCCAGCAGCCGGTGGGGGACCTTACAGGGGAACGCCTACGAGCAGTACTTC.

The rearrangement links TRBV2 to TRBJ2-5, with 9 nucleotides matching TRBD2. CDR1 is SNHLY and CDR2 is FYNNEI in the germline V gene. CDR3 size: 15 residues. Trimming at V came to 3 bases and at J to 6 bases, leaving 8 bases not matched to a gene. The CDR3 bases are TGTGCCAGCAGTGATGTACTAGCGGGCCTAAAGACCCAGTACTTC. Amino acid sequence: CASSDVLAGLKTQYF.

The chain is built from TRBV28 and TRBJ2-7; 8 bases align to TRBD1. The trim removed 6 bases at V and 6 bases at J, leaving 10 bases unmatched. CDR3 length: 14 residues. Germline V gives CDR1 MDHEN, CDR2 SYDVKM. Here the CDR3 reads CASSPRGRGSEQYF. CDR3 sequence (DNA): TGTGCCAGCAGCCCCAGGGGGCGAGGTTCCGAGCAGTACTTC.

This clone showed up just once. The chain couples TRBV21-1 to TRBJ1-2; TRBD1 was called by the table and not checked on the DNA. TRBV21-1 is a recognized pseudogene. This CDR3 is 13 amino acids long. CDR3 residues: CASSPRGNYGYTF. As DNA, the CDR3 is TGTGCCAGCAGCCCTAGGGGAAACTATGGCTACACCTTC.

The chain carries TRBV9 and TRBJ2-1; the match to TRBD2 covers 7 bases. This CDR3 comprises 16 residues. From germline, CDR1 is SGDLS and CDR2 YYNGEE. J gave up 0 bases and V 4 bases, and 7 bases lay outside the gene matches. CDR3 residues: CASSKLAPSSYNEQFF. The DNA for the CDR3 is TGTGCCAGCAGCAAACTAGCGCCCAGCTCCTACAATGAGCAGTTCTTC.

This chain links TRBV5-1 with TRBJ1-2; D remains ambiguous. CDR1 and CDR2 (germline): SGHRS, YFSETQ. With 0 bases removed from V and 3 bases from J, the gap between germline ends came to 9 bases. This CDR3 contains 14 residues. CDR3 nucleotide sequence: TGCGCCAGCAGCTTGGATACCCTGCACTATGGCTACACCTTC. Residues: CASSLDTLHYGYTF.

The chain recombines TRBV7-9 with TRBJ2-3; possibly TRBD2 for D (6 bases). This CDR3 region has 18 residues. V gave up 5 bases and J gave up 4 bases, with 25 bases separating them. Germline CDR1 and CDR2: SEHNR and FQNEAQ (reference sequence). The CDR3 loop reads CASSPGWREPQRADTQYF. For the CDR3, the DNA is TGTGCCAGCAGCCCGGGGTGGAGGGAGCCACAAAGGGCAGATACGCAGTATTTT.

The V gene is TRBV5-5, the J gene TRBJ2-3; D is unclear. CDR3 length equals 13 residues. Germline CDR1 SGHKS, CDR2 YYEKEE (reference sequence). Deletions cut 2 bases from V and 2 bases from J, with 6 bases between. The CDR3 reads CASSFSATDTQYF. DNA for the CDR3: TGTGCCAGCAGCTTCTCAGCCACAGATACGCAGTATTTT.

The CDR3 region is CASSQENLLGGGGSPLHF. As DNA, the CDR3 is TGCGCCAGCAGCCAAGAAAACCTGCTTGGGGGCGGGGGGTCACCCCTCCACTTT. The rearrangement links TRBV4-3 to TRBJ1-6; TRBD1 might be the D (6 bases). V shed 0 bases and J shed 10 bases, with 22 bases lying between them. The CDR3 covers 18 residues. Per the germline V gene, CDR1 is LGHNA and CDR2 is YSLEER.

The CDR3 spells CASSQDGTGGETQYF. The CDR3 DNA is TGCGCCAGCAGCCAAGACGGGACAGGTGGAGAGACCCAGTACTTC. The chain has TRBV4-1 and TRBJ2-5; 8 bases are shared with TRBD1. The germline gives CDR1 MGHRA, CDR2 YSYEKL. The J segment lost 4 bases and the V segment lost 0 bases, leaving 4 bases of the junction unmatched. CDR3 size: 15 residues.

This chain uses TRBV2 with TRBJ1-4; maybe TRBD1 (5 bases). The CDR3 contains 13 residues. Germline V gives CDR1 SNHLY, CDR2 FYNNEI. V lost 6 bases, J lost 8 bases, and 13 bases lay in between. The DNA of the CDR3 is TGTGCCAGCAGGGGGGGTTTGGAGGAAAAACTGTTTTTT. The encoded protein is CASRGGLEEKLFF. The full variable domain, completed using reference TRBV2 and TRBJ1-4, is EPEVTQTPSHQVTQMGQEVILRCVPISNHLYFYWYRQILGQKVEFLVSFYNNEISEKSEIFDDQFSVERPDGSNFTLKIRSTKLEDSAMYFCASRGGLEEKLFFGSGTQLSVL.

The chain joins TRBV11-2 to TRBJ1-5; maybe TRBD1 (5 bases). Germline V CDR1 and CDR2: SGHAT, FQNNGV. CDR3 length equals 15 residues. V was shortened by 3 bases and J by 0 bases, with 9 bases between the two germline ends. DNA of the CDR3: TGTGCCAGCAGCTTGGGGCCAAATAGCAATCAGCCCCAGCATTTT. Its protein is CASSLGPNSNQPQHF.

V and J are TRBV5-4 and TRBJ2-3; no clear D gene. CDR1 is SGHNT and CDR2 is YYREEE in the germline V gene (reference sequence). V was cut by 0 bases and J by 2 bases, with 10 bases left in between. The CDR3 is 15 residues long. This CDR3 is CASSLGYGFTDTQYF. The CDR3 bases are TGTGCCAGCAGCTTGGGCTACGGATTCACAGATACGCAGTATTTT.

The CDR3 protein is CASSPLRRLTSYNEQFF. The CDR3 nucleotides read TGTGCCAGCAGCCCTCTACGGCGGCTTACCTCCTACAATGAGCAGTTCTTC. The V and J genes are TRBV9 and TRBJ2-1; D gene unclear. The CDR3 is 17 amino acids. In germline, CDR1 is SGDLS, CDR2 YYNGEE. V was cut by 4 bases and J by 0 bases, with 17 bases left in between.

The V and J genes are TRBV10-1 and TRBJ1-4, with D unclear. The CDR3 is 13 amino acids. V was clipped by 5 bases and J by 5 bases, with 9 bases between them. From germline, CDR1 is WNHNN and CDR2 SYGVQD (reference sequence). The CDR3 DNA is TGCGCCAGCAGTCCTGCCTTGAATGAAAAACTGTTTTTT. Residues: CASSPALNEKLFF.

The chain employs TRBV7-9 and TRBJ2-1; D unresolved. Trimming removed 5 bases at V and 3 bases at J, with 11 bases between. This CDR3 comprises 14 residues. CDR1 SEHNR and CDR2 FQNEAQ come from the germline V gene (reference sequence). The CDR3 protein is CASSRAIGYNEQFF. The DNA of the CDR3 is TGTGCCAGCAGCCGGGCCATAGGCTACAATGAGCAGTTCTTC.

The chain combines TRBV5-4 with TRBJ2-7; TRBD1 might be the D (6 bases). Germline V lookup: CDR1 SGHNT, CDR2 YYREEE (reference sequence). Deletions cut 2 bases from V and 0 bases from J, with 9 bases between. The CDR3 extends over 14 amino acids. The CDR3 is CASSLTGSSYEQYF. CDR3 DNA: TGTGCCAGCAGCTTAACAGGGAGCTCCTACGAGCAGTACTTC.

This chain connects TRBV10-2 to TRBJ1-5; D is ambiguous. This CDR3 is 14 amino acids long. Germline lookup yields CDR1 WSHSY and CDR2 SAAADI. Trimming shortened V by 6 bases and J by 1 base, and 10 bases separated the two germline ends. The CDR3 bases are TGCGCCAGCAGCCTTACAATGAGCAATCAGCCCCAGCATTTT. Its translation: CASSLTMSNQPQHF.

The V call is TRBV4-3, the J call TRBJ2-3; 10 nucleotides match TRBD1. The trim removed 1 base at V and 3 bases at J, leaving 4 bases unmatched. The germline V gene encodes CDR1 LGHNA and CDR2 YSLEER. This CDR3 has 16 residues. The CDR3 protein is CASSQARDRGTDTQYF. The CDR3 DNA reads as TGCGCCAGCAGCCAAGCCCGGGACAGGGGTACAGATACGCAGTATTTT.

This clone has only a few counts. CDR3 in amino acids: CASSLAGTADTQYF. The CDR3 DNA reads as TGTGCCAGCAGCTTAGCCGGGACCGCGGACACCCAGTACTTC. The chain recombines TRBV11-2 with TRBJ2-5; D possibly uses TRBD1 or TRBD2 (5 bases each). V dropped 1 base and J dropped 8 bases, with 14 bases sitting between them. This CDR3 comprises 14 residues. The germline V gene encodes CDR1 SGHAT and CDR2 FQNNGV.

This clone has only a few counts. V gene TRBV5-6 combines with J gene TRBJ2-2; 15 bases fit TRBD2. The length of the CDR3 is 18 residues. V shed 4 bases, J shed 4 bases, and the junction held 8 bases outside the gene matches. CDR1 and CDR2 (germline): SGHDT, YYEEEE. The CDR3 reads CASSRVGLAGGSTGELFF. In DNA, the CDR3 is TGTGCCAGCAGCCGCGTCGGACTAGCGGGAGGGTCCACCGGGGAGCTGTTTTTT.